The present T cell receptor beta chain was sequenced within a study of blood T cells in healthy people across ages. The donors, all healthy, were Caucasians living in Russia, aged about 6 to 95. The V end was cut by 8 bases, the J end by 1 base, with 11 bases between. This CDR3 has 13 residues. CDR1 is SNHLY and CDR2 is FYNNEI in the germline V gene. General study results and limits: A roughly linear age-dependent decrease characterized TCR beta diversity per million T cells.

Remarks on this clonotype: As yet, its antigen is unknown.

Alongside a J-beta primer mix, a sample-barcoded 5' primer served in a second PCR lasting about 7 to 12 cycles. The template-switch adaptor, which had 12 random nucleotides, put a tag on each cDNA molecule. Via MiXCR, TCRdb re-called the 5' RACE reads, giving one row per CDR3 protein. The sample includes about 620,000 distinct CDR3 sequences, around 21% of them seen just once. The sequenced sample was blood. This receptor was identified in a man aged 70 or older in good health. This rearrangement joins TRBV2 to TRBJ2-5; the D is unclear. In nucleotides, the CDR3 is TGTGCCAGCGCCTGGGCCGTCCAAGAGACCCAGTACTTC. The encoded protein is CASAWAVQETQYF.